The 12 T cell receptor beta chains presented below share a single source sample, sequenced in a study of cytotoxic CD8 clonotypes in ibrutinib-treated CLL (dated by TCRdb to the early 2020s). In light of the paper, this sample's time point label describes: progressive disease on ibrutinib. Library construction relied on the immunoSEQ multiplex PCR assay. TCRdb limited this immuneACCESS table to in-frame rearrangements with V and J called. A share of clones is missing; checked studies link under half to unresolved V genes, and the rest is unexplained. A total of about 270,000 clones appear in this sample, approximately 76% of them only once. The ten largest clones add up to roughly 6% of the sample. The material sequenced was PBMCs, taken at disease progression, from a patient treated with ibrutinib. Source of these receptors: a human donor with chronic lymphocytic leukemia.

The chain links TRBV6-5 to TRBJ1-2; D might be TRBD1 (5 bases). The CDR3 covers 15 residues. V lost 5 bases, J lost 3 bases, and 16 bases lay in between. Germline loops: CDR1 MNHEY, CDR2 SVGAGI. CDR3 DNA sequence: TGTGCCAGCAGTCAGATAGGACATTTTGACTATGGCTACACCTTC. Translating it yields CASSQIGHFDYGYTF.

The chain joins TRBV5-4 to TRBJ1-2; D gene unclear. CDR3 length: 14 residues. Germline V gene data show CDR1 as SGHNT and CDR2 as YYREEE (reference sequence). V gave up 1 base and J gave up 8 bases, with 15 bases separating them. In DNA form, the CDR3 reads TGTGCCAGCAGCTTGTCGATAAACGGTGGGGGCTACACCTTC. Amino acids: CASSLSINGGGYTF. Drawing the rest from reference TRBV5-4 and TRBJ1-2, the complete variable domain is ETGVTQSPTHLIKTRGQQVTLRCSSQSGHNTVSWYQQALGQGPQFIFQYYREEENGRGNFPPRFSGLQFPNYSSELNVNALELDDSALYLCASSLSINGGGYTFGSGTRLTVV.

V gene TRBV7-6 combines with J gene TRBJ2-2, with D unresolved. This CDR3 comprises 12 residues. V dropped 4 bases and J dropped 1 base, with 1 base sitting between them. Germline loops: CDR1 SGHVS, CDR2 FNYEAQ. DNA for the CDR3: TGTGCCAGCAGCTGGAACACCGGGGAGCTGTTTTTT. It codes for CASSWNTGELFF. Based on the CDR3 plus reference TRBV7-6 and TRBJ2-2, the full variable domain is GAGVSQSPRYKVTKRGQDVALRCDPISGHVSLYWYRQALGQGPEFLTYFNYEAQQDKSGLPNDRFSAERPEGSISTLTIQRTEQRDSAMYRCASSWNTGELFFGEGSRLTVL.

This clone has more than one count but fewer than ten. The rearrangement joins TRBV28 to TRBJ1-5; no clear D gene. V was clipped by 4 bases and J by 6 bases, with 7 bases between them. Germline CDR1 reads MDHEN; CDR2 reads SYDVKM. The CDR3 totals 12 residues. CDR3 in DNA: TGTGCCAGCAGTTCTAATGGTCAGCCCCAGCATTTT. It yields the protein CASSSNGQPQHF.

The genes are TRBV6-5 and TRBJ2-5; D is ambiguous. Germline loops: CDR1 MNHEY, CDR2 SVGAGI. Trimming removed 0 bases from V and 0 bases from J, with 5 bases in between. The CDR3 runs to 14 residues. CDR3 coding DNA: TGTGCCAGCAGTTACTCGCATCACCAAGAGACCCAGTACTTC. Its protein product is CASSYSHHQETQYF.

J is TRBJ1-6 and V is TRBV25-1; 7 bases agree with TRBD1. After removal of 5 bases from V and 7 bases from J, the junction contained 11 bases not matched to a gene. Germline-derived CDR1 and CDR2 are MGHDK and SYGVNS. This CDR3 has 16 amino acids. CDR3 nucleotide sequence: TGTGCCAGCAGTTCCAGGGGGGGGGCTCTGAATTCACCCCTCCACTTT. It is translated as CASSSRGGALNSPLHF.

For the CDR3, the DNA is TGCGCCAGCAGCCAAGAGGGACAGGGATACGAGCAGTACTTC. This gives the protein CASSQEGQGYEQYF. The V and J genes are TRBV4-3 and TRBJ2-7; 9 nucleotides agree with TRBD1. V gave up 0 bases and J gave up 4 bases; unmatched junction bases: 1. The CDR3 has 14 residues. Looked up from germline, CDR1 is LGHNA and CDR2 is YSLEER.

The genes are TRBV28 and TRBJ2-7; unclear D gene. The CDR3 has 12 amino acids. CDR1 and CDR2 (germline): MDHEN, SYDVKM. The germline V and J ends were trimmed by 5 bases and 2 bases, with 7 bases remaining between them. The CDR3 is CASSVTTYEQYF. DNA for the CDR3: TGTGCCAGCAGTGTCACTACCTACGAGCAGTACTTC.

The chain couples TRBV2 to TRBJ2-5; 14 bases match TRBD2. Germline V gene lookup returns CDR1 SNHLY and CDR2 FYNNEI. V lost 5 bases to trimming and J lost 5 bases; unmatched junction nucleotides: 4. This CDR3 is 15 amino acids long. CDR3 amino acids: CASSSTSGGAETQYF. The CDR3 DNA reads as TGTGCCAGCAGTTCGACTAGCGGGGGGGCGGAGACCCAGTACTTC.

For the CDR3, the DNA is TGTGCCAGCAGTGGGGTGGACGGGGAAAAACTGTTTTTT. Encoded protein: CASSGVDGEKLFF. This chain connects TRBV2 to TRBJ1-4, with D unclear. Germline V CDR1 and CDR2: SNHLY, FYNNEI. This CDR3 region has 13 residues. Trimming shortened V by 4 bases and J by 8 bases, and 11 bases separated the two germline ends.

This clone was picked up many times. This sequence joins TRBV9 and TRBJ2-7; D might be TRBD1 or TRBD2, each matching 5 bases. CDR3 length: 14 residues. V shed 0 bases and J shed 2 bases, with 9 bases lying between them. Germline V gives CDR1 SGDLS, CDR2 YYNGEE. CDR3 protein: CASSVDGTPYEQYF. The DNA of the CDR3 is TGTGCCAGCAGCGTAGACGGGACCCCCTACGAGCAGTACTTC.

The chain carries TRBV5-1 and TRBJ1-1, with D hard to call. Trimming pared 0 bases from V and 4 bases from J, leaving 10 bases between. Germline assignment: CDR1 SGHRS and CDR2 YFSETQ. This CDR3 has 14 residues. This chain's CDR3 is CASSLDFGFTEAFF. CDR3 DNA sequence: TGCGCCAGCAGCTTGGACTTTGGCTTCACTGAAGCTTTCTTT.